The entry below describes one TCR beta chain. Its target is unknown. CDR3 size: 14 residues. Trimming cost V 5 bases and J 1 base, with 9 bases left between them. The V gene's germline CDR1 is SEHNR and CDR2 FQNEAQ (reference sequence). These data come from a study of cytomegalovirus exposure and HLA in healthy donors. Whole-study results and caveats: Productive status was seen about 87% or about 30% of the time for most TCR beta V segments in an earlier analysis. The authors later found TCR association rates varying by HLA locus, with DRB1 most and HLA-C fewest. The authors listed 164 TCR beta chains as cytomegalovirus-associated.

Use of 60 Vbeta and 13 Jbeta primers characterized the PCR. The data were produced by immunoSEQ multiplex PCR, yet TCRdb's version contains in-frame clones alone and is incomplete. The repertoire holds under 150,000 clones, around 73% seen once, with 1% to 1.5% in the top ten. This receptor was identified in a middle-aged woman in good health and CMV-seronegative. The chain couples TRBV7-9 to TRBJ1-3; TRBD1 might be the D (5 bases). Sequencing used PBMCs. This CDR3 reads CASSHQGSGNTIYF. Written as DNA, the CDR3 is TGTGCCAGCAGCCATCAGGGTTCTGGAAACACCATATATTTT.